A selection of T cell receptor beta chains follows, all from one sample in a study of cytomegalovirus exposure and HLA in healthy donors. Clones were read by immunoSEQ multiplex PCR, and TCRdb kept only the in-frame ones, dropping some. Here the sample spans 100,000 to 150,000 clones, about 74% being singletons. Sequenced material: PBMCs. The receptors shown here come from a man aged 40-50 years in good health and CMV-seropositive. CDR3s include the opening cysteine and the closing phenylalanine or tryptophan. D genes are given only for firm matches. Clone size is given for some rows only: seen once, a few or many times, or a class if the clone is expanded.

length: 19
V: TRBV5-4
size: -
D: TRBD2
J: TRBJ2-3
DNA: TGTGCCAGCAGCGGACACTCCGGGACTAGCGGGGGGTCCACAGATACGCAGTATTTT
CDR3: CASSGHSGTSGGSTDTQYF

length: 15
V: TRBV9
size: -
D: TRBD2
J: TRBJ2-3
DNA: TGTGCCAGCAGCCGTCCTAGCGGGAGTACAGATACGCAGTATTTT
CDR3: CASSRPSGSTDTQYF

length: 13
V: TRBV7-2
size: -
D: TRBD1
J: TRBJ1-2
DNA: TGTGCCAGCAGCCCGACAGGGACCTATGGCTACACCTTC
CDR3: CASSPTGTYGYTF

length: 13
V: TRBV2
size: -
D: -
J: TRBJ1-2
DNA: TGTGCCAGCAGCACAGGGCGCCGAGATGGCTACACCTTC
CDR3: CASSTGRRDGYTF

length: 14
V: TRBV27
size: -
D: -
J: TRBJ1-1
DNA: TGTGCCAGCCGCGACACCCTATTGAACACTGAAGCTTTCTTT
CDR3: CASRDTLLNTEAFF

length: 17
V: TRBV18
size: -
D: -
J: TRBJ2-1
DNA: TGTGCCAGCTCACCAATGAAACAGGGCATCTCCTACAATGAGCAGTTCTTC
CDR3: CASSPMKQGISYNEQFF

length: 14
V: TRBV5-1
size: -
D: -
J: TRBJ1-1
DNA: TGCGCCAGCAGCTTCCAGCGGGACAACACTGAAGCTTTCTTT
CDR3: CASSFQRDNTEAFF

length: 14
V: TRBV28
size: -
D: TRBD1
J: TRBJ1-1
DNA: TGTGCCAGCAGTTTCCCGGACAGGGGCACTGAAGCTTTCTTT
CDR3: CASSFPDRGTEAFF

length: 13
V: TRBV2
size: -
D: TRBD1
J: TRBJ1-3
DNA: TGTGCCAGCAGTGAAAAGACAGGGCACACCATATATTTT
CDR3: CASSEKTGHTIYF

length: 12
V: TRBV30
size: few
D: -
J: TRBJ1-1
DNA: TGTGCCTGGAGTTATGGTACACATGGAGCTTTCTTT
CDR3: CAWSYGTHGAFF

length: 20
V: TRBV27
size: -
D: TRBD2
J: TRBJ2-1
DNA: TGTGCCAGCAGCCCCCCCGTGGGACTAGCGGGAGTGGCGGCGTACAATGAGCAGTTCTTC
CDR3: CASSPPVGLAGVAAYNEQFF

length: 13
V: TRBV9
size: -
D: -
J: TRBJ2-2
DNA: TGTGCCAGCCTAAGCGGAGACACCGGGGAGCTGTTTTTT
CDR3: CASLSGDTGELFF

length: 19
V: TRBV30
size: -
D: TRBD1
J: TRBJ1-6
DNA: TGTGCCTGGAGTCTCAGGACAGGGCGATTCAAGGAGTATAATTCACCCCTCCACTTT
CDR3: CAWSLRTGRFKEYNSPLHF

length: 14
V: TRBV27
size: -
D: -
J: TRBJ1-5
DNA: TGTGCCAGCAGGGATGGGACAAGAAATCAGCCCCAGCATTTT
CDR3: CASRDGTRNQPQHF

length: 16
V: TRBV4-2
size: -
D: TRBD1
J: TRBJ2-7
DNA: TGTGCCAGCAGCCAAGAGTCCGGACAGGGGTTTTACGAGCAGTACTTC
CDR3: CASSQESGQGFYEQYF

length: 16
V: TRBV6-1
size: -
D: TRBD2
J: TRBJ2-7
DNA: TGTGCCAGCAGTGACCCCTGGACTAGCGGCTCCTACGAGCAGTACTTC
CDR3: CASSDPWTSGSYEQYF

length: 15
V: TRBV5-1
size: -
D: -
J: TRBJ1-3
DNA: TGCGCCAGCAGCTTGGCCGGAGGGTCTGGAAACACCATATATTTT
CDR3: CASSLAGGSGNTIYF

length: 13
V: TRBV28
size: -
D: TRBD1
J: TRBJ1-2
DNA: TGTGCCAGCAGTTTAGAGGACAGGGCCGGCTACACCTTC
CDR3: CASSLEDRAGYTF

length: 12
V: TRBV6-1
size: -
D: -
J: TRBJ2-7
DNA: TGTGCCAGCAGGCCTAGCAGCTACGAGCAGTACTTC
CDR3: CASRPSSYEQYF

length: 18
V: TRBV7-9
size: -
D: TRBD1
J: TRBJ2-6
DNA: TGTGCCAGCAGCCGCAGAGGGGGCCTTTCTGCTGGGGCCAACGTCCTGACTTTC
CDR3: CASSRRGGLSAGANVLTF

length: 16
V: TRBV28
size: few
D: TRBD1
J: TRBJ1-5
DNA: TGTGCCAGCAGTGAATGGACAGGGGAAAGCAATCAGCCCCAGCATTTT
CDR3: CASSEWTGESNQPQHF

length: 19
V: TRBV5-1
size: -
D: TRBD2
J: TRBJ2-5
DNA: TGCGCCAGCAGCTCTCCCCTAGCGGGGGGCCCTTCCTTAATAGAGACCCAGTACTTC
CDR3: CASSSPLAGGPSLIETQYF

length: 14
V: TRBV28
size: few
D: -
J: TRBJ2-5
DNA: TGTGCCAGCAGGAAAGTAACTCGGCGGGGGACCCAGTACTTC
CDR3: CASRKVTRRGTQYF

length: 15
V: TRBV28
size: -
D: TRBD1
J: TRBJ2-2
DNA: TGTGCCAGCAGGACCGGGACAGGGGTAACCGGGGAGCTGTTTTTT
CDR3: CASRTGTGVTGELFF

length: 15
V: TRBV27
size: -
D: -
J: TRBJ1-6
DNA: TGTGCCAGCAGTCTCCTGGGGGGTAGCAATTCACCCCTCCACTTT
CDR3: CASSLLGGSNSPLHF

length: 15
V: TRBV5-6
size: -
D: TRBD1
J: TRBJ1-4
DNA: TGTGCCAGCAGCGGGGGGACAGCCCTTAATGAAAAACTGTTTTTT
CDR3: CASSGGTALNEKLFF

length: 15
V: TRBV6-5
size: -
D: -
J: TRBJ2-7
DNA: TGTGCCAGCACCACCTTCGCGGACAGAGCCTACGAGCAGTACTTC
CDR3: CASTTFADRAYEQYF

length: 13
V: TRBV5-1
size: -
D: -
J: TRBJ2-2
DNA: TGCGCCAGCAGCTTACAGGGACCCGGGGAGCTGTTTTTT
CDR3: CASSLQGPGELFF

length: 13
V: TRBV19
size: -
D: -
J: TRBJ2-1
DNA: TGTGCCAGTAGTTCTGACGAGGCGGGTGAGCAGTTCTTC
CDR3: CASSSDEAGEQFF

length: 13
V: TRBV19
size: few
D: -
J: TRBJ1-1
DNA: TGTGCCAGTAGCCCCTTTATGAACACTGAAGCTTTCTTT
CDR3: CASSPFMNTEAFF

length: 13
V: TRBV7-9
size: -
D: -
J: TRBJ2-2
DNA: TGTGCCAGCAGCGCCGCAGGGGCCGGGGAGCTGTTTTTT
CDR3: CASSAAGAGELFF

length: 14
V: TRBV7-8
size: few
D: -
J: TRBJ1-3
DNA: TGTGCCAGCAGCCTAATCCTCCTGGCGGGCACCATATATTTT
CDR3: CASSLILLAGTIYF

length: 15
V: TRBV7-9
size: few
D: TRBD2
J: TRBJ2-1
DNA: TGTGCCAGCAGCTTAGGGCTAGCGGGCCTCAATGAGCAGTTCTTC
CDR3: CASSLGLAGLNEQFF

length: 15
V: TRBV6-1
size: few
D: TRBD2
J: TRBJ2-5
DNA: TGTGCCAGCTCCCAGACTAGCGGGGACCAAGAGACCCAGTACTTC
CDR3: CASSQTSGDQETQYF

length: 13
V: TRBV6-5
size: -
D: -
J: TRBJ1-2
DNA: TGTGCCAGCAGTCTCGGGACACCATATGGCTACACCTTC
CDR3: CASSLGTPYGYTF

length: 13
V: TRBV7-7
size: -
D: -
J: TRBJ2-1
DNA: TGTGCTAGCAGCCCGAGCTCCTACAATGAGCAGTTCTTC
CDR3: CASSPSSYNEQFF

length: 16
V: TRBV5-4
size: -
D: TRBD2
J: TRBJ2-1
DNA: TGTGCCAGCAGCTTGGCCCCTAGCGGGGGGGCGGTTGAGCAGTTCTTC
CDR3: CASSLAPSGGAVEQFF

length: 12
V: TRBV29-1
size: -
D: -
J: TRBJ2-5
DNA: TGCAGCGTTGAATTGTCCGAAGAGACCCAGTACTTC
CDR3: CSVELSEETQYF

length: 13
V: TRBV27
size: -
D: -
J: TRBJ1-2
DNA: TGTGCCAGCGCCCTACGCCTGGGCAATGGCTACACCTTC
CDR3: CASALRLGNGYTF

length: 13
V: TRBV10-3
size: -
D: TRBD2
J: TRBJ2-5
DNA: TGTGCCATCAGTTTAGCGGGGAAAGAGACCCAGTACTTC
CDR3: CAISLAGKETQYF

length: 19
V: TRBV5-1
size: -
D: TRBD1
J: TRBJ2-5
DNA: TGCGCCAGCAGCTGGGGACCGACAGGGGGAGAATCATTCCAAGAGACCCAGTACTTC
CDR3: CASSWGPTGGESFQETQYF

length: 14
V: TRBV11-2
size: few
D: -
J: TRBJ1-1
DNA: TGTGCCAGCAGCTACGGGGTGCGGGGGACTGAAGCTTTCTTT
CDR3: CASSYGVRGTEAFF

length: 15
V: TRBV7-9
size: -
D: TRBD1
J: TRBJ2-1
DNA: TGTGCCAGCAGCTACCGACAGGGGGCATACAATGAGCAGTTCTTC
CDR3: CASSYRQGAYNEQFF

length: 17
V: TRBV5-4
size: -
D: TRBD1
J: TRBJ2-1
DNA: TGTGCCAGCAGCAAGGCCCTGGGACAGAGCTCCTACAATGAGCAGTTCTTC
CDR3: CASSKALGQSSYNEQFF

length: 17
V: TRBV28
size: -
D: -
J: TRBJ2-1
DNA: TGTGCCAGCAGACCTCGGGGGTCCAGGAGCTCCTACAATGAGCAGTTCTTC
CDR3: CASRPRGSRSSYNEQFF

length: 11
V: TRBV29-1
size: -
D: -
J: TRBJ2-1
DNA: TGCAGCGTTGACCATTACAATGAGCAGTTCTTC
CDR3: CSVDHYNEQFF

length: 12
V: TRBV28
size: -
D: -
J: TRBJ2-1
DNA: TGTGCCAGCAGTGGACAGTGGAATGAGCAGTTCTTC
CDR3: CASSGQWNEQFF

length: 15
V: TRBV6-5
size: -
D: TRBD1
J: TRBJ2-5
DNA: TGTGCCAGCAGTTTGGGGACAGGGGGCTCCGCGACCCAGTACTTC
CDR3: CASSLGTGGSATQYF